This T cell receptor beta chain derives from a study of Ad26.COV2.S vaccination and SARS-CoV-2 variants. Treatment: over 15 received Ad26.COV2.S at low or high dose, single or two shots; 5 received placebo; per-sample allocation not given. Sampling was performed 63 days after the first vaccine or placebo injection. The shot given was an Ad26 vector that makes Wuhan-strain SARS-CoV-2 spike. Sequenced by immunoSEQ multiplex PCR; TCRdb stores in-frame clones only, minus some. The sample includes 380,000 or so clones, around nine tenths of them seen just once. Whole-study results and caveats: Possible underestimation of total T cell responses by the TCR breadth and depth analyses was noted.

In the case of this clone: Its specificity is not known. Other nucleotide sequences from this sample produce the same CDR3.

The germline gives CDR1 SGHTA, CDR2 FQGNSA. This CDR3 has 15 amino acids. V lost 2 bases and J lost 2; bases outside the gene matches: 0. This receptor was obtained from a person between 18 and 60 years old who received the Ad26.COV2.S COVID-19 vaccine or a placebo. Sequenced here: peripheral blood, sampled in a trial of Ad26.COV2.S vaccine versus placebo. This chain uses TRBV7-2 with TRBJ2-1; 10 bases align to TRBD2. Here the CDR3 DNA reads TGTGCCAGCAGCTTAACTAGCGGGACCTACAATGAGCAGTTCTTC. Protein product: CASSLTSGTYNEQFF.